The source of this TCR beta chain is a study of cytomegalovirus exposure and HLA in healthy donors. Regarding the study as a whole: As confirmed in vitro, three CMV-associated chains were specific for CMV antigens. Common viral pathogens (according to a later analysis) appeared linked to several of the most significant clusters. TCR beta V segments were, for the most part, productive about 87% or about 30% of the time in an earlier analysis. As a later analysis revealed, most CMV-associated TCR beta chains appeared HLA-restricted.

The PCR was carried out with 60 Vbeta primers and 13 Jbeta primers. Assay used: immunoSEQ multiplex PCR; TCRdb lists only in-frame clones, some missing. Among 130,000 or so clones, under 85% were seen once, and the ten largest hold about 8.3%. This clone was picked up a small number of times. Its specificity is unknown. Trimming shortened V by 2 bases and J by 0 bases, and 13 bases separated the two germline ends. The length of the CDR3 is 16 residues. Looked up from germline, CDR1 is SGHNT and CDR2 is YYREEE (reference sequence). The sequencing sample was made of PBMCs. The chain is built from TRBV5-4 and TRBJ2-3; D is undetermined. The source of this sequence is a woman between 50 and 59 years old in good health and CMV-seropositive. The CDR3 DNA reads TGTGCCAGCAGCTTATTTAACCACTTTAGCACAGATACGCAGTATTTT. This translates into CASSLFNHFSTDTQYF.